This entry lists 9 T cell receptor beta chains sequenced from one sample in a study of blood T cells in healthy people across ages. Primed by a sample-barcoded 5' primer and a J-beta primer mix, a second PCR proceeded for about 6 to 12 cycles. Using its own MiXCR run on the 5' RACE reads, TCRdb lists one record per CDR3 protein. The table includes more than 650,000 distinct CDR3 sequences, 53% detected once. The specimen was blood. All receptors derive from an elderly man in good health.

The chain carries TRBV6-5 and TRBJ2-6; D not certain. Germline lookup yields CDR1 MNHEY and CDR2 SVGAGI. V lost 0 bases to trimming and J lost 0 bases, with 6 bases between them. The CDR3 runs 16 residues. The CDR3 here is CASSYSLTSGANVLTF. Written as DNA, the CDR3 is TGTGCCAGCAGTTACTCTTTGACCTCTGGGGCCAACGTCCTGACTTTC.

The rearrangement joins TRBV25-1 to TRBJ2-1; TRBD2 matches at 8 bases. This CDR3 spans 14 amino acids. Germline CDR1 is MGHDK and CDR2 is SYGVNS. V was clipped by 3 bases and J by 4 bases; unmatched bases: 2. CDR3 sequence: CASSDGGRYNEQFF. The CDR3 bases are TGTGCCAGCAGTGATGGCGGGAGGTACAATGAGCAGTTCTTC.

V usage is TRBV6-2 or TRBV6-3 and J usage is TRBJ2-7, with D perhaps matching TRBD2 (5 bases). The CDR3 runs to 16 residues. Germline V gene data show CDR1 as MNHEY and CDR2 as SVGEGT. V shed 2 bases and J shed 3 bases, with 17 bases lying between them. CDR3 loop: CASSYQLRGSYYEQYF. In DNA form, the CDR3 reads TGTGCCAGCAGTTACCAGCTTCGTGGGAGCTACTACGAGCAGTACTTC.

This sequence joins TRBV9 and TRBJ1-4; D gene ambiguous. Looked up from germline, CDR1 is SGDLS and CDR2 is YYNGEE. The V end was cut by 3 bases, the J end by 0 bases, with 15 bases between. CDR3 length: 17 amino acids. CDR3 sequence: CASSADAGNPTNEKLFF. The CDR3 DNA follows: TGTGCCAGCAGCGCAGATGCGGGGAACCCAACTAATGAAAAACTGTTTTTT.

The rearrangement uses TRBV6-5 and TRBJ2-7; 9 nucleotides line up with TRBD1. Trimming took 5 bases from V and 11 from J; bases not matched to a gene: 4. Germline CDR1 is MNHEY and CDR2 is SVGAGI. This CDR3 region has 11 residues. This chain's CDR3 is CASSNGQGKYF. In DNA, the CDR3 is TGTGCCAGCAGTAACGGACAGGGGAAGTACTTC.

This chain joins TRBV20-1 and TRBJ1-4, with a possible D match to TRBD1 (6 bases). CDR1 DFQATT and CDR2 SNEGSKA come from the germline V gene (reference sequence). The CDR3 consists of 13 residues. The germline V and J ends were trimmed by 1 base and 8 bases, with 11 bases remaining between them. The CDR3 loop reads CSARGQGWEKLFF. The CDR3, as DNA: TGCAGTGCTAGAGGCCAGGGGTGGGAAAAACTGTTTTTT.

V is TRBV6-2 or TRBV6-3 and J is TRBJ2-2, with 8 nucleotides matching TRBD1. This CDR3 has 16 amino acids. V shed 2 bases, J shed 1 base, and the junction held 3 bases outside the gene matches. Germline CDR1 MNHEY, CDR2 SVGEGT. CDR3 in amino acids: CASSYPTGVNTGELFF. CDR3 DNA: TGTGCCAGCAGTTACCCGACAGGGGTGAACACCGGGGAGCTGTTTTTT.

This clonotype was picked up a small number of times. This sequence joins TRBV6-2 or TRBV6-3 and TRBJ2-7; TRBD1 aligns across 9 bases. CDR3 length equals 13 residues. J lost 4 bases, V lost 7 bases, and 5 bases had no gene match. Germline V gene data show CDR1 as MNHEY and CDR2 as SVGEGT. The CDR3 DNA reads TGTGCCAGCATCCACAGGGGGCATTACGAGCAGTACTTC. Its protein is CASIHRGHYEQYF.

CDR3 in amino acids: CASSPTGDRGSGYTF. The CDR3 DNA reads as TGTGCCAGCAGTCCGACTGGGGACAGGGGCAGCGGCTACACCTTC. V usage is TRBV28 and J usage is TRBJ1-2; TRBD1 aligns across 10 bases. J lost 8 bases, V lost 5 bases, and 11 bases had no gene match. The V gene's germline CDR1 is MDHEN and CDR2 SYDVKM. The CDR3 has 15 amino acids.